This TCR beta chain was profiled in a study of shared clonotypes between healthy human individuals. Study results and limitations: Estimated clonotype richness was generally higher in naive than memory subsets.

With respect to this clone: Its matching antigen is unknown.

V was trimmed by 3 bases and J by 6 bases, leaving 10 bases between them. This CDR3 region has 13 residues. Germline CDR1 and CDR2: MDHEN and SYDVKM. Researchers ran the assay at a deep level. The genomic DNA of each subset was split evenly across several immunoSEQ plates. Replicate sorted-subset PCRs were loaded with around 200 ng DNA, tens of thousands of T cell genomes. Some clones are missing from TCRdb's copy, which holds only in-frame ones; the method was immunoSEQ multiplex PCR. The data show a few million clones, with 85% to 95% seen just once and about 0.41% held by the top ten. The TCR originated in a young man in good health. Some clones in this sample may be carry-over from other donors' samples. The sample consisted of naive CD4+ T cells from PBMCs. The subset denotes: CD45RA+ positively selected. The chain employs TRBV28 and TRBJ2-3; D remains unclear. The CDR3 region has the DNA TGTGCCAGCAGTTTCCCGTTATCGGATACGCAGTATTTT. Protein product: CASSFPLSDTQYF.